The 27 T cell receptor beta chains presented below share a single source sample, sequenced in a study of CD8 T cells in Susac syndrome. After extraction with the RNeasy kit, 0.5 to 1 ug of the RNA was reverse transcribed using random hexamers. MiXCR, applied by TCRdb to the immunoSEQ multiplex PCR reads, yields one record per CDR3 protein. Among about 280,000 distinct CDR3 sequences listed, about 88% were seen once. The sample comprised CD8+ T cells from PBMCs. These receptors came from a human donor with multiple sclerosis.

This clonotype is a singleton in its sample. This chain links TRBV29-1 with TRBJ1-4; D unresolved. CDR3 size: 11 residues. Germline CDR1 is SQVTM and CDR2 is ANQGSEA. V was trimmed by 6 bases and J by 12 bases, leaving 14 bases between them. The CDR3 spells CSVPVGPELFF. The DNA for the CDR3 is TGCAGCGTCCCCGTAGGGCCGGAACTGTTTTTT.

This clonotype turned up a few times. J is TRBJ2-1 and V is TRBV27, with D tentatively TRBD1 or TRBD2 (5 bases each). This CDR3 region has 13 residues. CDR1 MNHEY and CDR2 SMNVEV come from the germline V gene (reference sequence). The V end was cut by 0 bases, the J end by 6 bases, with 6 bases between. The CDR3 loop reads CASSLSGVNEQFF. Written as DNA, the CDR3 is TGTGCCAGCAGTTTATCGGGGGTCAATGAGCAGTTCTTC.

This clonotype was observed a single time. The gene calls are TRBV30 and TRBJ2-1; no firm D call. The V gene's germline CDR1 is GTSNPN and CDR2 SVGIG (reference sequence). The ends were cut back, 0 bases at V and 7 bases at J, with 10 bases in the middle. The CDR3 is made up of 13 amino acids. CDR3 sequence (DNA): TGTGCCTGGAGTGTAGACCGAGTAAATGAGCAGTTCTTC. Its protein product is CAWSVDRVNEQFF. The entire variable domain, with the rest obtained from reference TRBV30 and TRBJ2-1, is as follows: SQTIHQWPATLVQPVGSPLSLECTVEGTSNPNLYWYRQAAGRGLQLLFYSVGIGQISSEVPQNLSASRPQDRQFILSSKKLLLSDSGFYLCAWSVDRVNEQFFGPGTRLTVL.

J is TRBJ1-3 and V is TRBV2; the D gene is possibly TRBD1 (5 bases). Germline V gene data show CDR1 as SNHLY and CDR2 as FYNNEI. V lost 8 bases to trimming and J lost 0 bases, with 14 bases between them. The CDR3 runs 15 residues. DNA of the CDR3: TGTGCCAGCTTGGGGGGAAACCCCTCTGGAAACACCATATATTTT. It specifies CASLGGNPSGNTIYF.

The DNA for the CDR3 is TGCGCCAGCAGCTTGGCTCCTAGCGGGAGCGGGATCGAGCAGTACTTC. Translated: CASSLAPSGSGIEQYF. The chain has TRBV5-1 and TRBJ2-7, with 10 bases aligning to TRBD2. Trimming took 0 bases from V and 6 from J; bases not matched to a gene: 9. The CDR3 spans 16 residues. Germline assignment: CDR1 SGHRS and CDR2 YFSETQ.

The chain has TRBV28 and TRBJ1-1; TRBD1 might be the D (5 bases). The germline V and J ends were trimmed by 6 bases and 8 bases, with 22 bases remaining between them. This CDR3 comprises 15 residues. The germline V gene encodes CDR1 MDHEN and CDR2 SYDVKM. The CDR3 region has the DNA TGTGCCAGCAGCTTCCCTCAAAATGGGACGGTCGAAGCTTTCTTT. Encoded protein: CASSFPQNGTVEAFF.

V and J are TRBV27 and TRBJ2-7; D ambiguous. Germline-derived CDR1 and CDR2 are MNHEY and SMNVEV (reference sequence). Trimming pared 4 bases from V and 2 bases from J, leaving 15 bases between. The CDR3 consists of 15 residues. The CDR3 loop reads CASSSGGSLTYEQYF. CDR3 nucleotide sequence: TGTGCCAGCAGTTCTGGCGGATCACTTACCTACGAGCAGTACTTC.

The chain carries TRBV25-1 and TRBJ2-3, with 10 bases lining up with TRBD1. The CDR3 contains 19 residues. With V trimmed by 3 bases and J by 6 bases, 18 bases remained unmatched. Germline V gene data show CDR1 as MGHDK and CDR2 as SYGVNS. The CDR3 here is CASSEGQGLSNPESDTQYF. The CDR3 DNA is TGTGCCAGCAGTGAGGGACAGGGGCTGAGTAACCCAGAGTCGGATACGCAGTATTTT.

This chain uses TRBV9 with TRBJ2-5; D gene ambiguous. This CDR3 has 15 residues. V shed 0 bases and J shed 2 bases, with 11 bases lying between them. Germline CDR1 SGDLS, CDR2 YYNGEE. The CDR3 protein is CASSVGAGPQETQYF. The CDR3 DNA reads as TGTGCCAGCAGCGTAGGAGCAGGCCCACAAGAGACCCAGTACTTC.

This clonotype was seen only once. The rearrangement links TRBV20-1 to TRBJ2-1; 8 nucleotides match TRBD1. V shed 2 bases and J 0 bases; nucleotides not matched to a gene: 6. Germline-derived CDR1 and CDR2 are DFQATT and SNEGSKA (reference sequence). The CDR3 spans 16 residues. The CDR3 loop is CSARIRDRSSYNEQFF. The DNA for the CDR3 is TGCAGTGCTAGAATACGGGACAGGAGCTCCTACAATGAGCAGTTCTTC.

CDR3 DNA sequence: TGCAGTGCTGACCTCGGGACTAGCGGGAGCCAAGAGACCCAGTACTTC. Encoded protein: CSADLGTSGSQETQYF. J is TRBJ2-5 and V is TRBV20-1; the match to TRBD2 covers 14 bases. This CDR3 region has 16 residues. V lost 5 bases to trimming and J lost 1 base; unmatched junction nucleotides: 6. The germline V gene encodes CDR1 DFQATT and CDR2 SNEGSKA (reference sequence).

The rearrangement uses TRBV10-2 and TRBJ1-1; D ambiguous. The V gene lost 10 bases and the J gene lost 0 bases, with 6 bases spanning the gap. The CDR3 loop spans 11 amino acids. Germline loops: CDR1 WSHSY, CDR2 SAAADI. CDR3 in DNA: TGCGCCACCAAGTTGAACACTGAAGCTTTCTTT. It encodes CATKLNTEAFF.

The chain is built from TRBV27 and TRBJ2-7, with D tentatively TRBD1 (6 bases). V was shortened by 1 base and J by 7 bases, with 17 bases between the two germline ends. Germline CDR1 and CDR2: MNHEY and SMNVEV (reference sequence). There are 15 residues in the CDR3. The CDR3 is CASSLLNRVGGEQYF. CDR3 in DNA: TGTGCCAGCAGTTTATTGAACAGGGTAGGGGGAGAGCAGTACTTC.

The CDR3 loop is CASSPGLTLGEAFF. CDR3 DNA: TGTGCCAGCAGCCCTGGACTCACCCTAGGGGAAGCTTTCTTT. This sequence joins TRBV11-2 and TRBJ1-1; D not certain. Germline V gives CDR1 SGHAT, CDR2 FQNNGV. The CDR3 contains 14 residues. V was shortened by 5 bases and J by 8 bases, with 18 bases between the two germline ends.

The genes are TRBV4-2 and TRBJ2-1, with 8 bases matching TRBD2. Germline-derived CDR1 and CDR2 are LGHNA and YNFKEQ. The J segment lost 5 bases and the V segment lost 4 bases, leaving 13 bases of the junction unmatched. The CDR3 loop spans 17 amino acids. The CDR3 sequence: CASSPSLTSETHNEQFF. In DNA, the CDR3 is TGTGCCAGCAGCCCTAGCCTGACTAGCGAAACCCACAATGAGCAGTTCTTC.

J is TRBJ2-2 and V is TRBV12-3 or TRBV12-4; D remains unclear. Trimming took 5 bases from V and 4 from J, leaving 17 bases between them. The CDR3 is made up of 16 amino acids. The CDR3, as DNA: TGTGCCAGCAGTCGCGTTCCCCCCGGGCGCACCGGGGAGCTGTTTTTT. This codes for CASSRVPPGRTGELFF.

This chain uses TRBV11-2 with TRBJ2-5; D not certain. In germline, CDR1 is SGHAT, CDR2 FQNNGV. The CDR3 sequence is 14 residues long. V gave up 5 bases and J gave up 4 bases, with 14 bases separating them. CDR3 amino acids: CASSPRPFSETQYF. The CDR3 DNA reads as TGTGCCAGCAGCCCTCGACCTTTCTCAGAGACCCAGTACTTC.

This rearrangement joins TRBV27 to TRBJ2-3; TRBD2 aligns across 11 bases. The CDR3 loop spans 15 amino acids. Germline CDR1 MNHEY, CDR2 SMNVEV (reference sequence). Germline trimming cut 6 bases from V and 5 bases from J; bases unmatched to any gene: 7. The CDR3 is CASSILAGERDTQYF. The CDR3 DNA reads TGTGCCAGCAGCATACTAGCGGGAGAACGAGATACGCAGTATTTT.

The gene calls are TRBV12-3 or TRBV12-4 and TRBJ2-7; the D gene is possibly TRBD1 (6 bases). The V end lost 4 bases, the J end lost 1 base, and 17 bases lay between the germline ends. CDR3 length: 16 residues. The CDR3 reads CASSSREGHLSYEQYF. DNA of the CDR3: TGTGCCAGCAGTTCCCGAGAGGGACACCTGTCCTACGAGCAGTACTTC.

The chain employs TRBV11-2 and TRBJ2-1, with a weak D call TRBD1 (5 bases). This CDR3 has 14 residues. Germline V gene data show CDR1 as SGHAT and CDR2 as FQNNGV. V lost 1 base, J lost 8 bases, and 12 bases lay in between. CDR3: CASSLVGVEDEQFF. CDR3 nucleotide sequence: TGTGCCAGCAGCTTAGTAGGGGTAGAGGATGAGCAGTTCTTC.

The chain has TRBV15 and TRBJ1-5; 7 bases align to TRBD1. The CDR3 runs 17 residues. V dropped 3 bases and J dropped 3; count of bases not matched to a gene: 11. Germline CDR1 LNHNV, CDR2 YYDKDF (reference sequence). The DNA for the CDR3 is TGTGCCACCAGCAGTGACACGGGGACAGTATTCAATCAGCCCCAGCATTTT. This sequence encodes CATSSDTGTVFNQPQHF.

This clonotype has a handful of counts. The J gene is TRBJ1-1, the V gene TRBV12-3 or TRBV12-4; D not certain. The CDR3 has 14 residues. Trimming took off 1 base at V and 2 bases at J, with 8 bases between the two ends. The CDR3 coding sequence is TGTGCCAGCAGTTTAGGGACGGTAAACACTGAAGCTTTCTTT. Translation gives CASSLGTVNTEAFF.

The CDR3 region is CASSESRGMNTEAFF. CDR3 sequence (DNA): TGTGCCAGCAGTGAATCCCGGGGCATGAACACTGAAGCTTTCTTT. The gene calls are TRBV2 and TRBJ1-1, with a possible D match to TRBD1 (5 bases). There are 15 residues in the CDR3. From germline, CDR1 is SNHLY and CDR2 FYNNEI. V lost 2 bases and J 0 bases, leaving 10 bases between the germline ends.

The rearrangement links TRBV3-1 to TRBJ1-2; D is perhaps TRBD1 (6 bases). V was clipped by 4 bases and J by 2 bases, with 17 bases between them. Germline CDR1 and CDR2: LGHDT and YNNKEL (reference sequence). This CDR3 spans 16 amino acids. The CDR3 nucleotides read TGTGCCAGCAGCCTGAGCACAGGGAGAACCAACTATGGCTACACCTTC. Its translation: CASSLSTGRTNYGYTF.

On this clonotype itself: The germline gene is not matched at one end of the junction; a read error may be the cause. V and J are TRBV7-7 and TRBJ2-2, with 7 nucleotides matching TRBD2. The germline V gene encodes CDR1 SSHAT and CDR2 FNYEAQ (reference sequence). This CDR3 spans 17 amino acids. For the CDR3, the DNA is TGTGCTAGCAGCTCCGGTTTGGGGAGGGCTCTCACCGGGGAGCTGTTTTTT. This codes for CASSSGLGRALTGELFF. The whole variable domain, remainder taken from reference TRBV7-7 and TRBJ2-2, is GAGVSQSPRYKVTKRGQDVTLRCDPISSHATLYWYQQALGQGPEFLTYFNYEAQPDKSGLPSDRFSAERPEGSISTLTIQRTEQRDSAMYRCASSSGLGRALTGELFFGEGSRLTVL.

This clonotype appeared a single time. The chain joins TRBV28 to TRBJ2-7; D is uncertain. The germline gives CDR1 MDHEN, CDR2 SYDVKM. This CDR3 is built from 13 residues. V lost 0 bases and J 6 bases, leaving 9 bases between the germline ends. The CDR3 DNA reads TGTGCCAGCAGTTTATGGACCCCCTCCGAGCAGTACTTC. Its translation: CASSLWTPSEQYF.

V gene TRBV10-2 combines with J gene TRBJ2-1; 7 nucleotides agree with TRBD2. Losses at the gene ends were 3 bases for V and 7 bases for J; bases not matched to a gene: 18. The CDR3 loop spans 18 amino acids. The germline CDR1 and CDR2 sequences are WSHSY and SAAADI. The CDR3 region is CASSEPEIAGSPGNEQFF. The CDR3 nucleotides read TGCGCCAGCAGTGAACCGGAAATAGCGGGCTCCCCAGGTAATGAGCAGTTCTTC.